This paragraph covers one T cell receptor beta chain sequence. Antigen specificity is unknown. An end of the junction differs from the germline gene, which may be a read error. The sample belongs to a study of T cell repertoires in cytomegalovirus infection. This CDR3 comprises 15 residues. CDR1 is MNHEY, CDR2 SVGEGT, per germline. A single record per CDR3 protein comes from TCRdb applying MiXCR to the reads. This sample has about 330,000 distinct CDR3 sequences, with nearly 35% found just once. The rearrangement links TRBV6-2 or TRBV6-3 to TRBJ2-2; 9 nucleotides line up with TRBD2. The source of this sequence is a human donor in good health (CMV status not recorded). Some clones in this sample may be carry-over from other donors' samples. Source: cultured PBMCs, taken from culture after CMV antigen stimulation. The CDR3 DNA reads TGTGCCGGCAGTAAGACTAGCGGATCAACCGGGGAGCTGTTTTTT. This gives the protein CAGSKTSGSTGELFF.